This record concerns one T cell receptor (beta chain) sequence. As yet, its antigen is unknown. This CDR3 is built from 18 residues. V dropped 4 bases and J dropped 2; count of bases not matched to a gene: 13. Germline V CDR1 and CDR2: SGHNT, YYREEE (reference sequence). This sample stems from a study of cytomegalovirus exposure and HLA in healthy donors. Overall study results and limits: According to a later analysis, most TCR beta chains associated with CMV appeared HLA-restricted. There were some public TCRs occurring in many donors, but most TCR sequences were rare.

60 Vbeta and 13 Jbeta primers were used in PCR. TCRdb's copy holds only in-frame clones and misses some; the assay was immunoSEQ multiplex PCR. The sample records under 200,000 clones, roughly 77% being singletons. The TCR was taken from a woman aged 18-35 years in good health and CMV-seronegative. This chain connects TRBV5-4 to TRBJ2-3; TRBD2 agrees at 10 bases. The source material was PBMCs. CDR3 nucleotides: TGTGCCAGCAGCCCTCTCCCCCGGACTAGCGGAAACACAGATACGCAGTATTTT. This translates into CASSPLPRTSGNTDTQYF.